These T cell receptor beta chains were read from a single sample in a study of cytomegalovirus exposure and HLA in healthy donors. Measured with immunoSEQ multiplex PCR; TCRdb has only the in-frame clones, and not every one. Among just over 150,000 clones listed, 80% to 90% were seen once. Input material: PBMCs. All receptors derive from a woman under 30 in good health and CMV-seronegative. Both conserved end residues are part of each CDR3. Part of the rows lack a size; the others show once, few, many or a class for expanded clones.

cdr3_aa v_call clone_size j_call
CASSFRDRGFYEQYF TRBV9 - TRBJ2-7
CASSRPPRLVETQYF TRBV7-2 - TRBJ2-5
CASSLGQSTDTQYF TRBV5-4 - TRBJ2-3
CASSPRQGMTDTQYF TRBV18 - TRBJ2-3
CASSWSGSGGYTF TRBV2 - TRBJ1-2
CASSLPGRGEAFF TRBV28 - TRBJ1-1
CASSPPDRGLGGELFF TRBV7-9 once TRBJ2-2
CASSEAGGTDTQYF TRBV6-4 - TRBJ2-3
CSAREGQVQYF TRBV20-1 - TRBJ2-4
CASSQAAGVSNEQFF TRBV4-2 - TRBJ2-1
CASTPVAGAHEQYF TRBV28 - TRBJ2-7
CASSQRGGEWDEKLFF TRBV4-3 - TRBJ1-4
CARTTGGGRDTQYF TRBV2 few TRBJ2-3
CASSPGTSGPYNEQFF TRBV11-3 - TRBJ2-1
CDHKGTPSNEKLFF TRBV23-1 - TRBJ1-4
CASSLTGAGYGYTF TRBV7-9 - TRBJ1-2
CSVDGTELPNLLETQYF TRBV29-1 - TRBJ2-5
CASRTPGADGYTF TRBV28 once TRBJ1-2
CASSYSGVSGYTF TRBV6-5 - TRBJ1-2
CASSNQGTPEGEQYF TRBV7-9 - TRBJ2-7